This TCR beta chain derives from a study of cytomegalovirus exposure and HLA in healthy donors. A word on this clone: The antigen is undetermined.

Study-wide results and caveats: For presence/absence analyses, sequencing depth was assumed to be roughly uniform across donors. The study listed 150 to 200 cytomegalovirus-associated TCR beta chains.

There are 16 residues in the CDR3. Germline V gene sequence: CDR1 SGHTA, CDR2 FQGNSA. V lost 1 base and J 2 bases, leaving 14 bases between the germline ends. The study ran its PCR with 60 Vbeta and 13 Jbeta primers. Libraries were prepared by immunoSEQ multiplex PCR; TCRdb keeps only in-frame clonotypes and omits some of them. The data contain 210,000 or so clones, roughly four fifths of them singletons. The chain recombines TRBV7-2 with TRBJ1-1; D uncertain. The TCR sequence derives from a woman aged 30 to 39 in good health and CMV-seropositive. Sequenced material: PBMCs. The CDR3 loop reads CASSLVQARGNTEAFF. The CDR3 DNA sequence: TGTGCCAGCAGCTTAGTGCAGGCCCGGGGAAACACTGAAGCTTTCTTT. The complete variable domain, with remaining parts taken from reference TRBV7-2 and TRBJ1-1, reads GAGVSQSPSNKVTEKGKDVELRCDPISGHTALYWYRQSLGQGLEFLIYFQGNSAPDKSGLPSDRFSAERTGGSVSTLTIQRTQQEDSAVYLCASSLVQARGNTEAFFGQGTRLTVV.